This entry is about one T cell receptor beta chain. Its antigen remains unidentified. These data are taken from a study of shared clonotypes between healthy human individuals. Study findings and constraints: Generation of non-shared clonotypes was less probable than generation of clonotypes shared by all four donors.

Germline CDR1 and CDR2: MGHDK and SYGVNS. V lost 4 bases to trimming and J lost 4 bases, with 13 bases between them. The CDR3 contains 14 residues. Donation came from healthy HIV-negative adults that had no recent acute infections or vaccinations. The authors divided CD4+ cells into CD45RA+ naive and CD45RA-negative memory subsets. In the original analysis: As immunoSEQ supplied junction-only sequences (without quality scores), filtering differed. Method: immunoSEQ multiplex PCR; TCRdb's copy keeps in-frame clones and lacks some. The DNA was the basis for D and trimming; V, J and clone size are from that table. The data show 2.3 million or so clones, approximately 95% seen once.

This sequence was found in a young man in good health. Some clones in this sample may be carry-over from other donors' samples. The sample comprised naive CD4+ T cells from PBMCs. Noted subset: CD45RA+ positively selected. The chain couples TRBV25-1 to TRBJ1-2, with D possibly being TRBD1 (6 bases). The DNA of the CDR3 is TGTGCCAGCAGTGTTCAGGGGCGCGGCTATGGCTACACCTTC. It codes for CASSVQGRGYGYTF.